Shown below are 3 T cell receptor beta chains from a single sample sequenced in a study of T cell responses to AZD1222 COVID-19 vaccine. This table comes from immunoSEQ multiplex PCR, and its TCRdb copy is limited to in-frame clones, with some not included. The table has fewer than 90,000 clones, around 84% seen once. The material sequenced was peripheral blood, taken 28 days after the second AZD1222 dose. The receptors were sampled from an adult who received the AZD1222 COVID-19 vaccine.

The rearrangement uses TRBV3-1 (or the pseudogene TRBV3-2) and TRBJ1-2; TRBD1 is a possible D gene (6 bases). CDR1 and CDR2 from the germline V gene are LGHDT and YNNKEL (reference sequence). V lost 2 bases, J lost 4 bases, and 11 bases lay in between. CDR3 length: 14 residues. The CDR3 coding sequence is TGTGCCAGCAGCCAACTACAGGGAGGCTATGGCTACACCTTC. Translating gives CASSQLQGGYGYTF.

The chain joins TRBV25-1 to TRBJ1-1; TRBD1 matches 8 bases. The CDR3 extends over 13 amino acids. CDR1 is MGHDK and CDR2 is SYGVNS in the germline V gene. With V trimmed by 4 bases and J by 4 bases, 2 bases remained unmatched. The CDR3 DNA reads TGTGCCAGCAGTGGAACAGGGGGCACTGAAGCTTTCTTT. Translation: CASSGTGGTEAFF.

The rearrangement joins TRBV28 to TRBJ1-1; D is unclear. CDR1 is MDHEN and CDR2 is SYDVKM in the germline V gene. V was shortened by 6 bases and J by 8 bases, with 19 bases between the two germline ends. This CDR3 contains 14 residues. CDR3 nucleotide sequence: TGTGCCAGCAGCCCAGGACTCTTCCGAATAGAAGCTTTCTTT. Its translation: CASSPGLFRIEAFF.